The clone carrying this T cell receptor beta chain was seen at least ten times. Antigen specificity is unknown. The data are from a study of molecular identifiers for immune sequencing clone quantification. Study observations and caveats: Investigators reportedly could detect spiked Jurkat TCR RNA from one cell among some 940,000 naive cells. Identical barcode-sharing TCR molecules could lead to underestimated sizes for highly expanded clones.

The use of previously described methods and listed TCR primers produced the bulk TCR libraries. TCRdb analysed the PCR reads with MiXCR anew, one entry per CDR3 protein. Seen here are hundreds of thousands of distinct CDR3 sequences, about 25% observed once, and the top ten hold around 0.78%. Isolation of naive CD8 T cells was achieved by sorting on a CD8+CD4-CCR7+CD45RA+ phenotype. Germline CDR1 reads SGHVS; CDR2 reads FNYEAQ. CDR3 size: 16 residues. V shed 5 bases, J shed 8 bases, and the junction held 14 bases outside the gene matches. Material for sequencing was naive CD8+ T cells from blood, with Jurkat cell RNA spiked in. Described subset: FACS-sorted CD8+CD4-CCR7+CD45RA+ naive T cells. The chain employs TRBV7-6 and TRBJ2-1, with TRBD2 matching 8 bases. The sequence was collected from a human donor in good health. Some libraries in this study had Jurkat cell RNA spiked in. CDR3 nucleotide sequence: TGTGCCAGCAGCCTCCCTTCAGCGGGGGCCCTGGATGAGCAGTTCTTC. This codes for CASSLPSAGALDEQFF.